This passage covers 2 T cell receptor beta chains from one sample sequenced in a study of cytomegalovirus exposure and HLA in healthy donors. Both 60 Vbeta primers and 13 Jbeta primers went into the PCR. TCRdb's copy holds only in-frame clones and misses some; the assay was immunoSEQ multiplex PCR. Here the sample spans roughly 100,000 clones, around 72% being singletons. The specimen was PBMCs. The origin of the receptors is a man aged 30 to 45 in good health and CMV-seronegative.

CDR3 sequence reads: CASGNRAGEQFF. CDR3 bases: TGTGCTAGTGGCAACAGGGCGGGCGAGCAGTTCTTC. V usage is TRBV12-5 and J usage is TRBJ2-1; possible D gene TRBD1, 6 bases. With 6 bases removed from V and 10 bases from J, the gap between germline ends came to 13 bases. The CDR3 loop spans 12 amino acids. Germline values: CDR1 LGHNT, CDR2 FRNRAP.

As concerns this clone: Other DNA sequences from this sample encode an identical CDR3 as well. The chain recombines TRBV5-4 with TRBJ1-1; D remains ambiguous. V lost 6 bases and J lost 4, with 16 bases in between. CDR1 and CDR2 from the germline V gene are SGHNT and YYREEE (reference sequence). The CDR3 has 14 amino acids. The CDR3 DNA reads TGTGCCAGCACCTTCTTCACAGAGGGCACTGAAGCTTTCTTT. This gives the protein CASTFFTEGTEAFF.